Reported below is one TCR beta chain. Generated by immunoSEQ multiplex PCR, the TCRdb table keeps only in-frame clones and is missing some. The sample shows 250,000 to 350,000 clones, around 90% of them seen only once. This sample was included in a study of blood T cell repertoires in COVID-19. The V gene lost 0 bases and the J gene lost 0 bases, with 17 bases spanning the gap. The CDR3 contains 19 residues. Germline V CDR1 and CDR2: LGHDT, YNNKEL (reference sequence). This receptor was taken from a woman in her 50s who had recovered from COVID-19. The genes are TRBV3-1 (or the pseudogene TRBV3-2) and TRBJ2-2; a weak D match, TRBD2 (6 bases). Specimen: peripheral blood. The DNA for the CDR3 is TGTGCCAGCAGCCAAGAAGAGGGGACTGGGTCCTCGAACACCGGGGAGCTGTTTTTT. Protein sequence: CASSQEEGTGSSNTGELFF.